This T cell receptor (beta chain) was documented in a study of prognosis after radiotherapy for stage I lung cancer. Across the whole study: Enrollment of stage I non-small cell lung cancer patients ran from early 2018 to early 2019. All of the patients with non-small cell lung cancer, including roughly seven who had refused surgery, were considered to be medically inoperable. About seven of the patients had squamous cell carcinoma tumors, while about 12 had adenocarcinoma tumors.

The CDR3 length is 16 residues. With V trimmed by 4 bases and J by 3 bases, 11 bases remained unmatched. Germline CDR1 is SEHNR and CDR2 is FQNEAQ (reference sequence). This clonotype has just a few counts. It was by two-round multiplex PCR that TCR beta CDR3 was amplified from genomic DNA. Amplification in first-round PCR relied on primers specific to each TRBV and TRBJ gene. TCRdb fed the multiplex PCR reads into MiXCR, producing one record per CDR3 protein. This sample has approximately 28,000 distinct CDR3 sequences, with approximately 46% found just once. The genes are TRBV7-9 and TRBJ2-7, with 8 bases fitting TRBD2. The sequenced sample was PBMCs, obtained before or after stereotactic body radiation therapy (not recorded which). The TCR was taken from a donor aged 50 or older with non-small cell lung cancer. CDR3 nucleotide sequence: TGTGCCAGCAGCTCCCTTATGGAGCGGGAGAGCTACGAGCAGTACTTC. It codes for CASSSLMERESYEQYF.